This section outlines one T cell receptor beta chain sequence together with its context. Its antigen is as yet unknown. The sample is drawn from a study of OX40 agonist ivuxolimab in advanced cancers. Notes on the study in general: Some nonresponders additionally presented with little normalized T-cell clonal expansion. Mean expanded clone counts were higher in CD8+ than CD4+ T cells.

Here immunoSEQ multiplex PCR was the method, and the copy in TCRdb shows in-frame clones only, minus some. The table lists some 83,000 clones, around 84% of them singletons. This CDR3 spans 15 amino acids. The germline V gene encodes CDR1 SGDLS and CDR2 YYNGEE. Trimming removed 4 bases at V and 0 bases at J, with 13 bases between. The chain is built from TRBV9 and TRBJ1-1, with D perhaps matching TRBD1 (6 bases). The sequencing used CD4+ or CD8+ T cells sorted from blood, collected in a trial of the OX40 agonist ivuxolimab. The clonotype comes from an adult with an advanced solid tumor such as melanoma, head and neck, liver or kidney cancer. The DNA for the CDR3 is TGTGCCAGCAGCTCCTCGGGGGCTCTGAACACTGAAGCTTTCTTT. As protein: CASSSSGALNTEAFF.